The clone carrying this T cell receptor (beta chain) was recorded a few times. Its target is unknown. TCRdb re-called the 5' RACE reads with MiXCR, one entry per CDR3 protein. The sample holds about 330,000 distinct CDR3 sequences; approximately 4% are singletons and the top ten take around 23%. The data originate from a study of T cells after yellow fever vaccination. Study-level results: Some clonotypes were seen in both the CD4 and the CD8 compartments. These made up a small share and likely arose from convergent recombination. Compared with primary, the secondary response was weaker and peaked at day 5, not 15.

The CDR3 is 16 amino acids. The V gene end was trimmed by 4 bases and the J gene end by 1 base; junction bases not matched to a gene: 7. Per germline, CDR1 MGHRA and CDR2 YSYEKL. Here the sequenced sample was PBMCs, taken 5 days after the yellow fever booster vaccination. The chain combines TRBV4-1 with TRBJ2-7; 10 bases line up with TRBD1. This clonotype was sampled from a man between 18 and 29 years old who received the YFV17D yellow fever vaccine. The CDR3 sequence is CASSPGTGVLSYEQYF. In nucleotides, the CDR3 is TGCGCCAGCAGCCCTGGGACAGGGGTCTTATCCTACGAGCAGTACTTC.